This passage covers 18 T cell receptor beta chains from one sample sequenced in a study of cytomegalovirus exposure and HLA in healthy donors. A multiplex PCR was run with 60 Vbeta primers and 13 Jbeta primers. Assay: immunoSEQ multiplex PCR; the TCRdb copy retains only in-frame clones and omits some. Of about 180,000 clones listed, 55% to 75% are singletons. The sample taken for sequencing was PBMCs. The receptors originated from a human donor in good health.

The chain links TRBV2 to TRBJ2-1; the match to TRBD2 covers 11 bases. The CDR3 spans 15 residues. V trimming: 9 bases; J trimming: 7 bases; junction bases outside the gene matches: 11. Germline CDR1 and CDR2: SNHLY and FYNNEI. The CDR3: CARIALAGGPNEQFF. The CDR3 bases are TGTGCCAGGATTGCCTTAGCGGGGGGGCCAAATGAGCAGTTCTTC.

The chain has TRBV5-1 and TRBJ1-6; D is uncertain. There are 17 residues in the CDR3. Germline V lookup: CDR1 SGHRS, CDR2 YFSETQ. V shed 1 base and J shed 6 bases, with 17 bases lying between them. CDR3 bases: TGCGCCAGCAGCTTGTTACCTCTTCGGGTTCTTAATTCACCCCTCCACTTT. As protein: CASSLLPLRVLNSPLHF.

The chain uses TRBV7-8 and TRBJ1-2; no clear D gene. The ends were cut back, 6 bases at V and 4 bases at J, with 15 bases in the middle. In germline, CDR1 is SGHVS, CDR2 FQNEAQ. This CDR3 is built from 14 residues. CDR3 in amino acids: CASSQEGAGYGYTF. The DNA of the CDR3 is TGTGCCAGCAGTCAGGAGGGCGCCGGCTATGGCTACACCTTC.

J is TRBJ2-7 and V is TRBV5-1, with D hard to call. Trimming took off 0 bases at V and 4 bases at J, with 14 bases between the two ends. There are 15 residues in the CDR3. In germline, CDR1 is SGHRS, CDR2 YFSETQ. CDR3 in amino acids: CASSLAPTDTYEQYF. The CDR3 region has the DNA TGCGCCAGCAGCTTGGCTCCCACTGACACGTACGAGCAGTACTTC.

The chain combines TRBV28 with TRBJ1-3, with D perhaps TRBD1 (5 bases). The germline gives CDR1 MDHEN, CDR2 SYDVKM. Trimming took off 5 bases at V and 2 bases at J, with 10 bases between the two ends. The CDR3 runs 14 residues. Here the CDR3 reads CASSRGGAGNTIYF. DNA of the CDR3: TGTGCCAGCAGTCGGGGGGGGGCTGGAAACACCATATATTTT.

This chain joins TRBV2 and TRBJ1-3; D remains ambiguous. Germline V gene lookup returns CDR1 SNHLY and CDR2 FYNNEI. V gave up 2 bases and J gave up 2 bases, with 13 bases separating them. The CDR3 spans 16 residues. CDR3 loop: CASSESRGSTGNTIYF. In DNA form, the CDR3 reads TGTGCCAGCAGTGAATCGCGAGGGAGCACTGGAAACACCATATATTTT.

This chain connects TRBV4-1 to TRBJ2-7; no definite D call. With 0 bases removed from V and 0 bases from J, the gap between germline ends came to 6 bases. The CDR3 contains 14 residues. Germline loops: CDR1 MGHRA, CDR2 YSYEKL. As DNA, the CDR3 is TGCGCCAGCAGCCAAGAGCGGAGCTCCTACGAGCAGTACTTC. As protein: CASSQERSSYEQYF.

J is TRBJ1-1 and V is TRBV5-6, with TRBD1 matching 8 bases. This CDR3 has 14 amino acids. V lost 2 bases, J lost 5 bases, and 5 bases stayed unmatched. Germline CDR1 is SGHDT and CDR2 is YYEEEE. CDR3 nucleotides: TGTGCCAGCAGCTTAAGGACAGGGAGGACTGAAGCTTTCTTT. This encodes CASSLRTGRTEAFF.

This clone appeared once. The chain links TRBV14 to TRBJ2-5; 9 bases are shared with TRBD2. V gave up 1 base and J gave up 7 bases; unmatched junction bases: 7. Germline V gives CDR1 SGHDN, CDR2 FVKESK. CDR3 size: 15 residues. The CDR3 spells CASSQGASGARTQYF. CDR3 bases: TGTGCCAGCAGCCAAGGTGCTAGCGGGGCTAGGACCCAGTACTTC.

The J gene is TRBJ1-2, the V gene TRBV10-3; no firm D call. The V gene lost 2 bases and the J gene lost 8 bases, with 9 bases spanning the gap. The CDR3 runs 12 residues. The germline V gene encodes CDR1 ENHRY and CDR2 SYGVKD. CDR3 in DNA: TGTGCCATCAGTGAGGCCAAGCACGGCTACACCTTC. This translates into CAISEAKHGYTF.

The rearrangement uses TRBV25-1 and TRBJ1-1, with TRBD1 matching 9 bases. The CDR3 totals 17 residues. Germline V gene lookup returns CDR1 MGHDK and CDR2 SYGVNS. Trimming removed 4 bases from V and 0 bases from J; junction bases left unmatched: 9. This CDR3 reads CASSVGTGYGMNTEAFF. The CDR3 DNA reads TGTGCCAGCAGTGTCGGGACAGGGTATGGGATGAACACTGAAGCTTTCTTT.

This chain's CDR3 is CAISAGVDTEAFF. The CDR3 DNA reads TGTGCCATCAGTGCGGGGGTAGACACTGAAGCTTTCTTT. The chain is built from TRBV10-3 and TRBJ1-1; D possibly corresponds to TRBD1 (5 bases). Germline V gives CDR1 ENHRY, CDR2 SYGVKD. This CDR3 region has 13 residues. The ends were cut back, 4 bases at V and 3 bases at J, with 9 bases in the middle.

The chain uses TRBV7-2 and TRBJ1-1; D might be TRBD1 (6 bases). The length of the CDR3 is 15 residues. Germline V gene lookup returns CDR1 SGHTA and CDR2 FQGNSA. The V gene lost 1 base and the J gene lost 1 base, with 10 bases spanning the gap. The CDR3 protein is CASSLGQGTNTEAFF. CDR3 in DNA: TGTGCCAGCAGCTTAGGCCAGGGGACGAACACTGAAGCTTTCTTT.

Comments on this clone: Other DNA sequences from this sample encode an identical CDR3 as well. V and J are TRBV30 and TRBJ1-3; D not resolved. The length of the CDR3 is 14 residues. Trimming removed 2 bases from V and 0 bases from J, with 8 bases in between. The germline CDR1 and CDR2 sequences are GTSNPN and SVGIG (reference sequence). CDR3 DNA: TGTGCCTGGAGTCGGGGAAGCTCTGGAAACACCATATATTTT. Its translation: CAWSRGSSGNTIYF. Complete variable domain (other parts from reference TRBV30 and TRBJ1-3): SQTIHQWPATLVQPVGSPLSLECTVEGTSNPNLYWYRQAAGRGLQLLFYSVGIGQISSEVPQNLSASRPQDRQFILSSKKLLLSDSGFYLCAWSRGSSGNTIYFGEGSWLTVV.

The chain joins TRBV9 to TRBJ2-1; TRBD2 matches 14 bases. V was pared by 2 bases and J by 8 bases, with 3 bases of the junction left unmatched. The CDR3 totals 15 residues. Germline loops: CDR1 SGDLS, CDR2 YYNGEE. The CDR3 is CASSVGTSGGDEQFF. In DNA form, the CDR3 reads TGTGCCAGCAGCGTCGGGACTAGCGGGGGCGATGAGCAGTTCTTC.

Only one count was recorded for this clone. CDR3 in amino acids: CASTSSGIANTGELFF. The CDR3 DNA follows: TGTGCCAGTACGTCTAGCGGGATCGCGAACACCGGGGAGCTGTTTTTT. The V gene is TRBV19, the J gene TRBJ2-2, with 9 nucleotides matching TRBD2. The ends lost 7 bases at V and 0 bases at J; junction bases unmatched: 6. The CDR3 loop spans 16 amino acids. Germline CDR1 reads LNHDA; CDR2 reads SQIVND (reference sequence). Variable domain in full (rest from reference TRBV19 and TRBJ2-2): DGGITQSPKYLFRKEGQNVTLSCEQNLNHDAMYWYRQDPGQGLRLIYYSQIVNDFQKGDIAEGYSVSREKKESFPLTVTSAQKNPTAFYLCASTSSGIANTGELFFGEGSRLTVL.

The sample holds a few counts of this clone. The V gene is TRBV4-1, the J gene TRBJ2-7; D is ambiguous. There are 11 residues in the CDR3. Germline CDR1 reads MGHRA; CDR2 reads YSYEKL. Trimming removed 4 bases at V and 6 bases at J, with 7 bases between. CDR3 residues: CASSRASEQYF. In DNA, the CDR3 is TGCGCCAGCAGCCGGGCGAGCGAGCAGTACTTC.

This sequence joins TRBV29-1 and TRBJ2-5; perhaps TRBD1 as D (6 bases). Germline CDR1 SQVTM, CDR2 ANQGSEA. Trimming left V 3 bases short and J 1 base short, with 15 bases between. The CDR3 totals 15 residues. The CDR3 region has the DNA TGCAGCGTTGACCGAATTGCACAGGGCCAAGAGACCCAGTACTTC. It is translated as CSVDRIAQGQETQYF.